One sample yielded the 32 T cell receptor beta chains listed below, sequenced in a study of technical replicates of blood from a handful of donors. TCRdb keeps only in-frame clones here, not all; method: immunoSEQ multiplex PCR. There are around 50,000 clones in the sample; 90% to 96% occur only once, and under 0.45% lies in the top ten. The sequencing sample was made of T cells isolated from PBMCs. The receptors derive from a human donor in good health.

The gene calls are TRBV5-1 and TRBJ2-1; 12 positions match TRBD2. Germline loops: CDR1 SGHRS, CDR2 YFSETQ. The CDR3 contains 14 residues. Trimming cost V 5 bases and J 7 bases; bases outside gene matches: 4. CDR3 in amino acids: CASSLLAGGNEQFF. The CDR3 bases are TGCGCCAGCAGTTTACTAGCGGGAGGAAATGAGCAGTTCTTC.

The rearrangement links TRBV9 to TRBJ1-1; possibly TRBD1 for D (5 bases). Trimming pared 3 bases from V and 1 base from J, leaving 10 bases between. The CDR3 loop spans 14 amino acids. The germline CDR1 and CDR2 sequences are SGDLS and YYNGEE. For the CDR3, the DNA is TGTGCCAGCAGCGCAGGGTTTACGAACACTGAAGCTTTCTTT. Translated: CASSAGFTNTEAFF.

The chain joins TRBV6-5 to TRBJ2-3, with D possibly TRBD2 on 5 matching bases. Germline V gene lookup returns CDR1 MNHEY and CDR2 SVGAGI. CDR3 length equals 14 residues. V gave up 8 bases and J gave up 0 bases, with 12 bases separating them. The CDR3 bases are TGTGCCAGCCGGAGGCTCATTAGCACAGATACGCAGTATTTT. This translates into CASRRLISTDTQYF.

This chain links TRBV11-2 with TRBJ2-7; 9 bases are a match to TRBD2. CDR3 length: 15 amino acids. Germline V gene lookup returns CDR1 SGHAT and CDR2 FQNNGV. Germline trimming cut 3 bases from V and 7 bases from J; bases unmatched to any gene: 10. CDR3 in DNA: TGTGCCAGCAGCTTGGTGGTAGCGGGAGTGGGGGAGCAGTACTTC. Its protein product is CASSLVVAGVGEQYF.

The chain has TRBV19 and TRBJ1-5; the D is unclear. The V end lost 3 bases, the J end lost 1 base, and 13 bases lay between the germline ends. The CDR3 runs to 16 residues. Germline V gene sequence: CDR1 LNHDA, CDR2 SQIVND (reference sequence). CDR3 region: CASSMMGRMSNQPQHF. CDR3 nucleotide sequence: TGTGCCAGTAGTATGATGGGCAGGATGAGCAATCAGCCCCAGCATTTT.

Written as DNA, the CDR3 is TGTGCCAGCAGCTTAGGGGCTCGCGAGCAGTACTTC. As protein: CASSLGAREQYF. The rearrangement uses TRBV7-8 and TRBJ2-7; D call uncertain. Germline V gene sequence: CDR1 SGHVS, CDR2 FQNEAQ. The V end lost 1 base, the J end lost 6 bases, and 7 bases lay between the germline ends. This CDR3 comprises 12 residues.

CDR3 amino acids: CASSLDTGGYGYTF. In DNA form, the CDR3 reads TGTGCCAGCAGCCTAGACACAGGGGGGTATGGCTACACCTTC. The chain uses TRBV7-3 and TRBJ1-2; 8 bases are a match to TRBD1. Germline V gene lookup returns CDR1 SGHTA and CDR2 FQGTGA. The CDR3 contains 14 residues. The junction had 7 bases not matched to a gene; V was cut back by 5 bases and J by 5 bases.

The chain employs TRBV14 and TRBJ1-1; D may be TRBD1 (6 bases). Trimming cost V 0 bases and J 8 bases, with 13 bases left between them. The germline CDR1 and CDR2 sequences are SGHDN and FVKESK. The CDR3 runs 14 residues. The CDR3 spells CASSQDSADREAFF. The CDR3 DNA sequence: TGTGCCAGCAGCCAAGATTCTGCCGACAGGGAAGCTTTCTTT.

V and J are TRBV9 and TRBJ2-7; tentative D call: TRBD2 (5 bases). The V and J ends lost 0 bases and 0 bases respectively, with 13 bases between them. Germline V gene data show CDR1 as SGDLS and CDR2 as YYNGEE. This CDR3 region has 16 residues. CDR3 loop: CASSVESAATSYEQYF. The CDR3 DNA sequence: TGTGCCAGCAGCGTAGAGTCAGCGGCCACCTCCTACGAGCAGTACTTC.

The rearrangement links TRBV7-9 to TRBJ2-7; D unclear. CDR1 and CDR2 from the germline V gene are SEHNR and FQNEAQ (reference sequence). The V end lost 6 bases, the J end lost 3 bases, and 15 bases lay between the germline ends. The CDR3 is made up of 14 amino acids. CDR3 region: CASSLTYTGYEQYF. DNA for the CDR3: TGTGCCAGCAGTTTAACCTACACGGGCTACGAGCAGTACTTC.

V is TRBV6-4 and J is TRBJ2-2; D is undetermined. The V and J ends lost 0 bases and 4 bases respectively, with 3 bases between them. Germline V gene lookup returns CDR1 MRHNA and CDR2 SNTAGT. This CDR3 has 13 amino acids. This chain's CDR3 is CASSDSSTGELFF. As DNA, the CDR3 is TGTGCCAGCAGTGACTCTAGCACCGGGGAGCTGTTTTTT.

This CDR3 is CATSRLLTGPGEKLFF. CDR3 DNA sequence: TGTGCCACCAGCAGACTTTTAACAGGGCCAGGTGAAAAACTGTTTTTT. The chain recombines TRBV15 with TRBJ1-4; D might be TRBD1 (6 bases). Trimming took 2 bases from V and 7 from J, leaving 17 bases between them. The CDR3 runs to 16 residues. Germline values: CDR1 LNHNV, CDR2 YYDKDF (reference sequence).

CDR3 in DNA: TGTGCCAGCAGCGAGGGAGTGGGCCGGCAGTATTTT. It translates to CASSEGVGRQYF. The genes are TRBV2 and TRBJ2-3; a possible D gene is TRBD2 (5 bases). The CDR3 totals 12 residues. V was pared by 6 bases and J by 11 bases, with 15 bases between. Germline loops: CDR1 SNHLY, CDR2 FYNNEI. Full variable domain (rest looked up from reference TRBV2 and TRBJ2-3): EPEVTQTPSHQVTQMGQEVILRCVPISNHLYFYWYRQILGQKVEFLVSFYNNEISEKSEIFDDQFSVERPDGSNFTLKIRSTKLEDSAMYFCASSEGVGRQYFGPGTRLTVL.

The chain recombines TRBV4-3 with TRBJ2-1; 10 positions agree with TRBD2. Germline CDR1 LGHNA, CDR2 YSLEER. There are 15 residues in the CDR3. The V segment lost 1 base and the J segment 4 bases; nucleotides outside the gene matches: 1. The CDR3: CASSQASGSYNEQFF. The CDR3 nucleotides are TGCGCCAGCAGCCAAGCTAGCGGGAGTTACAATGAGCAGTTCTTC.

The V gene is TRBV29-1, the J gene TRBJ2-1, with 9 bases lining up with TRBD2. V shed 2 bases, J shed 0 bases, and the junction held 8 bases outside the gene matches. This CDR3 is 17 amino acids long. CDR1 and CDR2 from the germline V gene are SQVTM and ANQGSEA. CDR3 DNA sequence: TGCAGCGTTGAACTAGCGGGATCTTTTTACTCCTACAATGAGCAGTTCTTC. Translating it yields CSVELAGSFYSYNEQFF.

The V gene is TRBV6-6, the J gene TRBJ2-1, with 10 bases fitting TRBD2. From germline, CDR1 is MNHNY and CDR2 SVGAGI (reference sequence). The CDR3 is 15 amino acids. V lost 2 bases to trimming and J lost 3 bases; unmatched junction nucleotides: 1. CDR3 DNA: TGTGCCAGCAGTTACGCTAGCGGGGGCTACAATGAGCAGTTCTTC. This encodes CASSYASGGYNEQFF.

Only one count was recorded for this clone. The chain uses TRBV6-5 and TRBJ2-5; 7 bases are shared with TRBD1. CDR3 length: 14 amino acids. Germline-derived CDR1 and CDR2 are MNHEY and SVGAGI. V trimming: 0 bases; J trimming: 5 bases; junction bases outside the gene matches: 3. CDR3 DNA sequence: TGTGCCAGCAGTTACTCCAGGGGGTGGGAGACCCAGTACTTC. Protein sequence: CASSYSRGWETQYF.

A word on this clone: Sequence at one end of the junction differs from germline and may be a read error. The gene calls are TRBV30 and TRBJ2-7; perhaps TRBD1 as D (5 bases). CDR3 size: 13 residues. From germline, CDR1 is GTSNPN and CDR2 SVGIG (reference sequence). CDR3 amino acids: CAQTGQGSSEQYF. The CDR3 DNA sequence: TGTGCCCAAACCGGGCAGGGCTCCTCCGAGCAGTACTTC.

V is TRBV6-1 and J is TRBJ1-2, with TRBD1 matching over 8 bases. In germline, CDR1 is MNHNS, CDR2 SASEGT. The CDR3 is made up of 14 amino acids. The J segment lost 4 bases and the V segment lost 5 bases, leaving 6 bases of the junction unmatched. The CDR3: CASSPWDRLYGYTF. In DNA, the CDR3 is TGTGCCAGCAGTCCATGGGACAGGCTCTATGGCTACACCTTC.

The rearrangement uses TRBV11-2 and TRBJ1-3; no clear D gene. Between the trimmed V and J ends, which lost 4 bases and 3 bases, there was a span of 4 bases. The CDR3 consists of 12 residues. CDR1 and CDR2 from the germline V gene are SGHAT and FQNNGV. The DNA for the CDR3 is TGTGCCAGCAGCTACAGTGGAAACACCATATATTTT. It codes for CASSYSGNTIYF.

The chain has TRBV11-2 and TRBJ2-7; D may be TRBD2 (5 bases). Germline V gives CDR1 SGHAT, CDR2 FQNNGV. The CDR3 is 16 amino acids. The V end lost 1 base, the J end lost 2 bases, and 15 bases lay between the germline ends. The CDR3 DNA reads as TGTGCCAGCAGCTTAGGAGTACCCCGAGGGACCTACGAGCAGTACTTC. Its protein is CASSLGVPRGTYEQYF.

The chain combines TRBV6-5 with TRBJ2-1, with D perhaps matching TRBD2 (5 bases). Germline V gives CDR1 MNHEY, CDR2 SVGAGI. The CDR3 contains 14 residues. Trimming shortened V by 7 bases and J by 4 bases, and 14 bases separated the two germline ends. Here the CDR3 reads CASTRGNGYNEQFF. The CDR3 coding sequence is TGTGCCAGCACTAGAGGGAACGGGTACAATGAGCAGTTCTTC.

The J gene is TRBJ2-7, the V gene TRBV10-3; 7 positions agree with TRBD1. The CDR3 has 14 residues. Germline loops: CDR1 ENHRY, CDR2 SYGVKD. V lost 7 bases and J lost 0; bases outside the gene matches: 6. This CDR3 is CAIKQGPSSYEQYF. The CDR3 DNA follows: TGTGCCATCAAACAGGGGCCAAGCTCCTACGAGCAGTACTTC.

The chain's CDR3 is CASSFGRDYGYTF. CDR3 DNA sequence: TGTGCCAGCAGTTTCGGCAGGGACTATGGCTACACCTTC. This chain connects TRBV5-6 to TRBJ1-2, with a tentative D call TRBD1 (5 bases). Germline assignment: CDR1 SGHDT and CDR2 YYEEEE. The V gene lost 5 bases and the J gene lost 3 bases, with 11 bases spanning the gap. The CDR3 has 13 residues.

The CDR3 reads CAWSWSYEQYF. CDR3 nucleotides: TGTGCCTGGAGTTGGAGCTACGAGCAGTACTTC. The V and J genes are TRBV30 and TRBJ2-7; D uncertain. CDR3 size: 11 residues. The ends were cut back, 2 bases at V and 3 bases at J, with 5 bases in the middle. Germline V gene data show CDR1 as GTSNPN and CDR2 as SVGIG (reference sequence).

The chain has TRBV7-2 and TRBJ2-2; TRBD2 is a possible D gene (7 bases). Deletions cut 7 bases from V and 0 bases from J, with 24 bases between. The CDR3 length is 19 residues. The germline gives CDR1 SGHTA, CDR2 FQGNSA. CDR3 in DNA: TGTGCCAGCAATCCTGAGGGGGAGGGTTTGCCGTCGAACACCGGGGAGCTGTTTTTT. Translated: CASNPEGEGLPSNTGELFF.

J is TRBJ2-3 and V is TRBV13; D might be TRBD2 (5 bases). V was trimmed by 2 bases and J by 4 bases, leaving 16 bases between them. The CDR3 spans 16 residues. From germline, CDR1 is PRHDT and CDR2 FYEKMQ (reference sequence). CDR3 in amino acids: CASSLSGRYNSDTQYF. In DNA form, the CDR3 reads TGTGCCAGCAGCTTATCGGGGAGATACAATTCAGATACGCAGTATTTT.

This clone was picked up one time. V usage is TRBV4-2 and J usage is TRBJ1-1; D is ambiguous. The germline gives CDR1 LGHNA, CDR2 YNFKEQ. CDR3 length: 13 amino acids. V was shortened by 0 bases and J by 8 bases, with 10 bases between the two germline ends. The CDR3 DNA reads TGTGCCAGCAGCCAAGACCTTAGAAGAGAAGCTTTCTTT. Translated: CASSQDLRREAFF.

The J gene is TRBJ1-1, the V gene TRBV19, with a weak D call TRBD1 (6 bases). The CDR3 consists of 15 residues. Trimming took off 3 bases at V and 6 bases at J, with 17 bases between the two ends. Germline V gives CDR1 LNHDA, CDR2 SQIVND (reference sequence). CDR3: CASSIYRVGVAEAFF. In nucleotides, the CDR3 is TGTGCCAGTAGTATTTACAGGGTGGGGGTCGCTGAAGCTTTCTTT.

The chain recombines TRBV25-1 with TRBJ2-3; a weak D match, TRBD1 (5 bases). The germline gives CDR1 MGHDK, CDR2 SYGVNS. The CDR3 length is 17 residues. The germline V and J ends were trimmed by 4 bases and 0 bases, with 17 bases remaining between them. In DNA form, the CDR3 reads TGTGCCAGCAGTGTGAACAGGCTTTCGTCTAGCACAGATACGCAGTATTTT. This codes for CASSVNRLSSSTDTQYF.

The chain is built from TRBV6-1 and TRBJ1-1, with 10 bases that match TRBD1. The CDR3 sequence is 15 residues long. V lost 3 bases, J lost 7 bases, and 8 bases stayed unmatched. Germline assignment: CDR1 MNHNS and CDR2 SASEGT. The CDR3 loop reads CASSDTGTGVIEAFF. In DNA, the CDR3 is TGTGCCAGCAGTGACACCGGGACAGGGGTTATTGAAGCTTTCTTT.

The chain uses TRBV18 and TRBJ2-6; perhaps TRBD1 as D (5 bases). The CDR3 spans 18 residues. V was clipped by 5 bases and J by 5 bases, with 22 bases between them. CDR1 and CDR2 (germline): KGHSH, LQKENI. CDR3 protein: CASSVRVDIYSRANVLTF. The CDR3 DNA is TGTGCCAGCTCAGTCCGTGTGGACATTTACAGTCGGGCCAACGTCCTGACTTTC.